This T cell receptor beta chain was observed in a study of somatic mutations in cytotoxic T cells in rheumatoid arthritis. The study, taken as a whole, reports: Greater age accompanied higher CD8+ clonality in rheumatoid arthritis patients, a pattern that was absent in healthy controls. In about an eighth of the roughly 65 patients, the largest CD8+ clone exceeded 20% of CD8+ cells. Neither rheumatoid arthritis patients nor age-matched healthy controls had significantly different CD8+ T-cell clonality from the other group.

In the case of this clone: The antigen is not known.

Germline values: CDR1 DFQATT, CDR2 SNEGSKA (reference sequence). Between the trimmed V and J ends, which lost 5 bases and 7 bases, there was a span of 11 bases. The CDR3 extends over 11 amino acids. Data came from immunoSEQ multiplex PCR; TCRdb stores just in-frame clones and leaves some out. This sample has about 6,900 clones, with around three quarters found just once. This receptor was identified in an adult with rheumatoid arthritis. Sequenced input: CD8+ T cells sorted from blood. The chain links TRBV20-1 to TRBJ1-2; D is unclear. The CDR3: CSASPLSGYTF. In DNA, the CDR3 is TGCAGTGCTTCTCCCCTGAGTGGCTACACCTTC.